A single sample gave rise to the 23 T cell receptor beta chains below, sequenced in a study of cytomegalovirus exposure and HLA in healthy donors. The PCR ran on 60 Vbeta and 13 Jbeta primers. Sequenced by immunoSEQ multiplex PCR; TCRdb stores in-frame clones only, minus some. The sample comprises roughly 100,000 clones, 60% to 80% of which are singletons, and around a tenth rests with the top ten. Sequencing was carried out using PBMCs. The receptors come from a male donor in good health and CMV-seropositive.

Only one count was recorded for this clone. The gene calls are TRBV18 and TRBJ2-7; D perhaps matches TRBD2 (5 bases). CDR1 is KGHSH, CDR2 LQKENI, per germline. The CDR3 covers 14 residues. Trimming removed 3 bases at V and 5 bases at J, with 14 bases between. The CDR3 protein is CASSPSGSVHEQYF. The CDR3 DNA reads TGTGCCAGCTCACCCTCGGGGAGCGTTCACGAGCAGTACTTC. Variable domain in full (rest from reference TRBV18 and TRBJ2-7): NAGVMQNPRHLVRRRGQEARLRCSPMKGHSHVYWYRQLPEEGLKFMVYLQKENIIDESGMPKERFSAEFPKEGPSILRIQQVVRGDSAAYFCASSPSGSVHEQYFGPGTRLTVT.

J is TRBJ2-2 and V is TRBV28; 10 bases agree with TRBD1. Germline V gene sequence: CDR1 MDHEN, CDR2 SYDVKM. The CDR3 spans 16 residues. With 6 bases clipped from V and 6 bases from J, the junction kept 10 bases outside the gene matches. CDR3 amino acids: CASSPGTGVSSGELFF. The CDR3 DNA is TGTGCCAGCAGCCCTGGGACAGGGGTTAGTTCCGGGGAGCTGTTTTTT.

In its sample, this clone was seen once. J is TRBJ2-1 and V is TRBV27; 7 bases match TRBD2. Per germline, CDR1 MNHEY and CDR2 SMNVEV (reference sequence). The CDR3 totals 15 residues. V gave up 5 bases and J gave up 7 bases; unmatched junction bases: 11. The DNA of the CDR3 is TGTGCCAGCAGTCTTAGACTAGCAGCTTGGAATGAGCAGTTCTTC. Its translation is CASSLRLAAWNEQFF.

CDR3 sequence (DNA): TGTGCCAGCAGCCGGACAGGGGGTTCCTACGAGCAGTACTTC. Protein sequence: CASSRTGGSYEQYF. This sequence joins TRBV7-2 and TRBJ2-7, with 10 positions matching TRBD1. Germline V gene lookup returns CDR1 SGHTA and CDR2 FQGNSA. The CDR3 sequence is 14 residues long. The junction had 2 bases not matched to a gene; V was cut back by 5 bases and J by 1 base. The full variable domain, in which reference TRBV7-2 and TRBJ2-7 provide the parts outside the CDR3, is GAGVSQSPSNKVTEKGKDVELRCDPISGHTALYWYRQSLGQGLEFLIYFQGNSAPDKSGLPSDRFSAERTGGSVSTLTIQRTQQEDSAVYLCASSRTGGSYEQYFGPGTRLTVT.

The chain couples TRBV5-1 to TRBJ2-5; the match to TRBD2 covers 8 bases. After removal of 0 bases from V and 5 bases from J, the junction contained 9 bases not matched to a gene. Looked up from germline, CDR1 is SGHRS and CDR2 is YFSETQ. This CDR3 is 16 amino acids long. The CDR3 sequence is CASSLGPGGPTETQYF. The CDR3 DNA is TGCGCCAGCAGCTTGGGCCCGGGAGGGCCAACGGAGACCCAGTACTTC. Using reference TRBV5-1 and TRBJ2-5 for the parts outside the CDR3, the full variable domain is KAGVTQTPRYLIKTRGQQVTLSCSPISGHRSVSWYQQTPGQGLQFLFEYFSETQRNKGNFPGRFSGRQFSNSRSEMNVSTLELGDSALYLCASSLGPGGPTETQYFGPGTRLLVL.

The V gene is TRBV7-2, the J gene TRBJ2-5, with D possibly matching TRBD2 (5 bases). The CDR3 totals 14 residues. V lost 6 bases and J lost 2, with 13 bases in between. Germline assignment: CDR1 SGHTA and CDR2 FQGNSA. The CDR3 here is CASRLGVLQETQYF. In DNA form, the CDR3 reads TGTGCCAGCAGACTCGGGGTACTACAAGAGACCCAGTACTTC. The complete variable domain, with remaining parts taken from reference TRBV7-2 and TRBJ2-5, reads GAGVSQSPSNKVTEKGKDVELRCDPISGHTALYWYRQSLGQGLEFLIYFQGNSAPDKSGLPSDRFSAERTGGSVSTLTIQRTQQEDSAVYLCASRLGVLQETQYFGPGTRLLVL.

The chain is built from TRBV5-1 and TRBJ2-2; weak D call: TRBD2 (6 bases). Trimming left V 5 bases short and J 2 bases short, with 13 bases between. There are 15 residues in the CDR3. Germline V lookup: CDR1 SGHRS, CDR2 YFSETQ. The DNA of the CDR3 is TGCGCCAGCAGTCTGGACTACATAAACACCGGGGAGCTGTTTTTT. Amino acids: CASSLDYINTGELFF. The entire variable domain, with the rest obtained from reference TRBV5-1 and TRBJ2-2, is as follows: KAGVTQTPRYLIKTRGQQVTLSCSPISGHRSVSWYQQTPGQGLQFLFEYFSETQRNKGNFPGRFSGRQFSNSRSEMNVSTLELGDSALYLCASSLDYINTGELFFGEGSRLTVL.

The CDR3 region has the DNA TGTGCCAGCAGTTTTAGGGGGGGACTCACAGATACGCAGTATTTT. Its protein is CASSFRGGLTDTQYF. J is TRBJ2-3 and V is TRBV28; D is perhaps TRBD2 (7 bases). The length of the CDR3 is 15 residues. The V end lost 3 bases, the J end lost 2 bases, and 12 bases lay between the germline ends. Germline CDR1 and CDR2: MDHEN and SYDVKM.

The chain joins TRBV7-3 to TRBJ1-2; 7 positions agree with TRBD1. The CDR3 totals 16 residues. Germline V gene data show CDR1 as SGHTA and CDR2 as FQGTGA. Germline trimming cut 1 base from V and 9 bases from J; bases unmatched to any gene: 14. Written as DNA, the CDR3 is TGTGCCAGCAGCTTAAACGGATACGGGACAGATGAAAGCTACACCTTC. Translating it yields CASSLNGYGTDESYTF.

This sequence joins TRBV7-3 and TRBJ2-1; TRBD2 is a possible D gene (5 bases). The V and J ends lost 3 bases and 7 bases respectively, with 19 bases between them. Germline V gene sequence: CDR1 SGHTA, CDR2 FQGTGA. There are 16 residues in the CDR3. The CDR3 sequence: CASSFTGSHIGNEQFF. CDR3 DNA sequence: TGTGCCAGCAGCTTCACGGGATCTCACATCGGAAATGAGCAGTTCTTC.

Points on this clone: The junction differs from germline at one of its ends, possibly a read error. The DNA for the CDR3 is TGTGCCAGCAGGGGGATCGGGACAGGGGGCGAAAACACTGAAACTTTCTTT. Translating gives CASRGIGTGGENTETFF. The chain links TRBV27 to TRBJ1-1; 12 bases fit TRBD1. The V gene's germline CDR1 is MNHEY and CDR2 SMNVEV (reference sequence). The CDR3 spans 17 residues.

The V call is TRBV5-1, the J call TRBJ2-1, with 11 nucleotides matching TRBD2. J gave up 10 bases and V 1 base, and 7 bases lay outside the gene matches. The CDR3 spans 15 residues. Germline-derived CDR1 and CDR2 are SGHRS and YFSETQ. In DNA form, the CDR3 reads TGCGCCAGCAGCTTGAACACCATAGCGGGAGGGGAGCAGTTCTTC. Amino acids: CASSLNTIAGGEQFF.

The chain carries TRBV6-5 and TRBJ1-1, with D unclear. The CDR3 loop spans 15 amino acids. Looked up from germline, CDR1 is MNHEY and CDR2 is SVGAGI. Trimming removed 2 bases at V and 0 bases at J, with 10 bases between. The CDR3 DNA sequence: TGTGCCAGCAGTTACCTTGTCAACATGAACACTGAAGCTTTCTTT. Its protein product is CASSYLVNMNTEAFF.

The chain combines TRBV28 with TRBJ1-1; D call uncertain. The V and J ends lost 7 bases and 2 bases respectively, with 5 bases between them. CDR3 size: 11 residues. The germline V gene encodes CDR1 MDHEN and CDR2 SYDVKM. The CDR3 DNA follows: TGTGCCAGCATCTCTAACACTGAAGCTTTCTTT. Translating it yields CASISNTEAFF.

Judged by abundance, this clone is medium-sized. The chain uses TRBV5-1 and TRBJ1-4; no clear D. V lost 0 bases, J lost 5 bases, and 14 bases lay in between. Germline loops: CDR1 SGHRS, CDR2 YFSETQ. The CDR3 is made up of 16 amino acids. Here the CDR3 reads CASSLEFGGENEKLFF. CDR3 sequence (DNA): TGCGCCAGCAGCTTGGAGTTCGGTGGGGAGAATGAAAAACTGTTTTTT.

This clone was found a few times. The rearrangement links TRBV7-8 to TRBJ2-1; 16 nucleotides match TRBD2. The CDR3 runs to 16 residues. Germline V lookup: CDR1 SGHVS, CDR2 FQNEAQ. V was clipped by 1 base and J by 15 bases; unmatched bases: 9. The CDR3 nucleotides read TGTGCCAGCAGCTTAGGGGGGACTAGCGGGAGGGCCAATCTGTTCTTC. It yields the protein CASSLGGTSGRANLFF.

In regard to this clone: The same CDR3 also results from other DNA sequences found in this sample. CDR3 nucleotide sequence: TGTGCCAGTACGGACAGTACCTACGAGCAGTACTTC. Its translation: CASTDSTYEQYF. This sequence joins TRBV19 and TRBJ2-7, with TRBD1 as a possible D gene (6 bases). Trimming stripped 7 bases from V and 2 bases from J, with 9 bases between. The CDR3 extends over 12 amino acids. CDR1 LNHDA and CDR2 SQIVND come from the germline V gene (reference sequence). Combining the CDR3 with reference TRBV19 and TRBJ2-7 gives the whole variable domain DGGITQSPKYLFRKEGQNVTLSCEQNLNHDAMYWYRQDPGQGLRLIYYSQIVNDFQKGDIAEGYSVSREKKESFPLTVTSAQKNPTAFYLCASTDSTYEQYFGPGTRLTVT.

The genes are TRBV29-1 and TRBJ2-7; 9 nucleotides agree with TRBD1. Unmatched junction bases numbered 6, after V lost 7 bases and J lost 2 bases. Per germline, CDR1 SQVTM and CDR2 ANQGSEA. The length of the CDR3 is 13 residues. For the CDR3, the DNA is TGCAGCGGTAACAGGGGGCGGACCTACGAGCAGTACTTC. As protein: CSGNRGRTYEQYF.

V is TRBV4-1 and J is TRBJ1-1, with D maybe TRBD1 (5 bases). The germline V gene encodes CDR1 MGHRA and CDR2 YSYEKL. Trimming cost V 1 base and J 3 bases, with 9 bases left between them. The CDR3 sequence is 14 residues long. CDR3 protein: CASSQGQSYTEAFF. In nucleotides, the CDR3 is TGCGCCAGCAGCCAAGGACAGAGTTACACTGAAGCTTTCTTT.

As DNA, the CDR3 is TGTGCCAGCAGAAACCCCGGGGGGACCGGGGAGCTGTTTTTT. This gives the protein CASRNPGGTGELFF. The chain combines TRBV6-1 with TRBJ2-2; 7 bases line up with TRBD2. The CDR3 length is 14 residues. Germline V gene data show CDR1 as MNHNS and CDR2 as SASEGT. With 6 bases clipped from V and 5 bases from J, the junction kept 6 bases outside the gene matches.

The chain combines TRBV6-1 with TRBJ1-2; the D is unclear. With 4 bases removed from V and 5 bases from J, the gap between germline ends came to 14 bases. The CDR3 totals 14 residues. Germline V gene lookup returns CDR1 MNHNS and CDR2 SASEGT. The DNA of the CDR3 is TGTGCCAGCAGTGGTTTCAGCGTTAGTTATGGCTACACCTTC. It encodes CASSGFSVSYGYTF.

The genes are TRBV7-6 and TRBJ2-7; a weak D match, TRBD2 (6 bases). CDR1 and CDR2 from the germline V gene are SGHVS and FNYEAQ. The CDR3 is 15 amino acids. V gave up 7 bases and J gave up 2 bases, with 18 bases separating them. CDR3 in amino acids: CASTLGASETYEQYF. The CDR3 region has the DNA TGTGCCAGCACCCTAGGGGCTAGCGAGACCTACGAGCAGTACTTC.

CDR3 residues: CASSLFGTGVTDTQYF. Here the CDR3 DNA reads TGTGCCAGCAGCTTATTTGGGACAGGGGTCACAGATACGCAGTATTTT. The rearrangement links TRBV7-9 to TRBJ2-3; 10 bases align to TRBD1. Per the germline V gene, CDR1 is SEHNR and CDR2 is FQNEAQ (reference sequence). The V segment lost 2 bases and the J segment 2 bases; nucleotides outside the gene matches: 4. The CDR3 consists of 16 residues.